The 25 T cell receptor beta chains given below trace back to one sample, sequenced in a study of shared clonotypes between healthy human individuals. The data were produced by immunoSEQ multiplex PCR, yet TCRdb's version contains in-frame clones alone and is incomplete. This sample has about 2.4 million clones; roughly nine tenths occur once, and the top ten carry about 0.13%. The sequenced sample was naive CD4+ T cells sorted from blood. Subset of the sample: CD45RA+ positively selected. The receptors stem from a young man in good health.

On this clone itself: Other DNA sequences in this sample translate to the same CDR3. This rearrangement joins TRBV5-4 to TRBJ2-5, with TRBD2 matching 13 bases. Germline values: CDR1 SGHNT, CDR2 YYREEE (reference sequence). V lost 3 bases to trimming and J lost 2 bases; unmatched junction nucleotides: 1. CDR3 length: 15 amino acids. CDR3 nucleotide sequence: TGTGCCAGCAGCTCGGGACTAGCGGGGCAAGAGACCCAGTACTTC. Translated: CASSSGLAGQETQYF.

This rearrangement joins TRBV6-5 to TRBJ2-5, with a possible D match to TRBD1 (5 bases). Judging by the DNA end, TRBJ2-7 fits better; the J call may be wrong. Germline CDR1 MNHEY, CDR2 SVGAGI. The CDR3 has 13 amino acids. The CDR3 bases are TGTGCCAGCAGTTACGGACATTACTACGAGCAGTACTTC. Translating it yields CASSYGHYYEQYF.

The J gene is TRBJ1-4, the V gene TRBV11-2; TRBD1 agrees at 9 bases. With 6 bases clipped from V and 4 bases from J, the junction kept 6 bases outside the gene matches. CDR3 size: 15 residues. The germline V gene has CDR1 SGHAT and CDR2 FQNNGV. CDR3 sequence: CASSDRGSLNEKLFF. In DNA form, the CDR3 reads TGTGCCAGCAGTGACAGGGGGAGCCTTAATGAAAAACTGTTTTTT.

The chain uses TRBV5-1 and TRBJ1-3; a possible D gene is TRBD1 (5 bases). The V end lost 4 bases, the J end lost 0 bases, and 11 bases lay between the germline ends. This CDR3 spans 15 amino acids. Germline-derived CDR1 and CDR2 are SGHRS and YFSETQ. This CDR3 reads CASSAGGYSGNTIYF. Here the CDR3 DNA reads TGCGCCAGCAGCGCCGGGGGGTACTCTGGAAACACCATATATTTT.

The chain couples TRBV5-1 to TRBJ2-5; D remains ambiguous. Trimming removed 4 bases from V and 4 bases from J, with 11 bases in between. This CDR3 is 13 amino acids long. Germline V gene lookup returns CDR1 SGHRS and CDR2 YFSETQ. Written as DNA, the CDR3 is TGCGCCAGCAGCCCCTTTAGTGGAGAGACCCAGTACTTC. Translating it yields CASSPFSGETQYF.

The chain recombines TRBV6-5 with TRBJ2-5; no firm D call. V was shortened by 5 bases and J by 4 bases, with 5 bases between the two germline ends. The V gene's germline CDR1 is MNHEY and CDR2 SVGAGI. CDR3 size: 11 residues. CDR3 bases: TGTGCCAGCAGTGCTGGAGAGACCCAGTACTTC. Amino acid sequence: CASSAGETQYF.

The CDR3, as DNA: TGTGCCAGCAGGGGCGGACAGACTAGCACAGATACGCAGTATTTT. It codes for CASRGGQTSTDTQYF. The genes are TRBV6-6 and TRBJ2-3; D may be TRBD1 (6 bases). This CDR3 spans 15 amino acids. Germline assignment: CDR1 MNHNY and CDR2 SVGAGI (reference sequence). V dropped 6 bases and J dropped 0 bases, with 13 bases sitting between them.

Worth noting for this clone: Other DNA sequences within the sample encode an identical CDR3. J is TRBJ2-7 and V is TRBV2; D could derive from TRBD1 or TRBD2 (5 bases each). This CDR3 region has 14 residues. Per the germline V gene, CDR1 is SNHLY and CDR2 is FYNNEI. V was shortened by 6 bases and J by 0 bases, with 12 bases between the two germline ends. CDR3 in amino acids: CASRSRGHSYEQYF. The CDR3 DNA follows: TGTGCCAGCAGGTCCCGGGGCCACTCCTACGAGCAGTACTTC.

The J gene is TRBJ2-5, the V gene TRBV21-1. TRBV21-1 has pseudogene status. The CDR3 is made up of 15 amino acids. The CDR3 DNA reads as TGTGCCAGCAGCAAAGTAGAGGGGAGTTCGAAGACCCAGTACTTC. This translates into CASSKVEGSSKTQYF.

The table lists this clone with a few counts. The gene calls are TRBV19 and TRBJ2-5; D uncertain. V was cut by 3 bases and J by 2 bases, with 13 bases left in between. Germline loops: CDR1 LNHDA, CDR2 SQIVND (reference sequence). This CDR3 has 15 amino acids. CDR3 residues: CASSIHYGSQETQYF. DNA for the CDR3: TGTGCCAGTAGTATTCATTACGGCAGTCAAGAGACCCAGTACTTC.

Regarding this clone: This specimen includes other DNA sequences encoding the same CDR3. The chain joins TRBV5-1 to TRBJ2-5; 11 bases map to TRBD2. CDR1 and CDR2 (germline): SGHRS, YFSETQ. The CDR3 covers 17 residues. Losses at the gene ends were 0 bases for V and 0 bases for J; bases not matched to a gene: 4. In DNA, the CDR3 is TGCGCCAGCAGCTTGGGTGGACTAGCGGGCGACCAAGAGACCCAGTACTTC. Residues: CASSLGGLAGDQETQYF.

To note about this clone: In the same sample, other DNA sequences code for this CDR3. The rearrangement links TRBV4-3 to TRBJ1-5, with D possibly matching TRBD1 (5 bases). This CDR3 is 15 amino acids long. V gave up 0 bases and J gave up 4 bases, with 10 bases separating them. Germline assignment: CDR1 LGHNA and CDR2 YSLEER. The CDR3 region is CASSQEGTGNQPQHF. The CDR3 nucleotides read TGCGCCAGCAGCCAAGAGGGGACTGGAAATCAGCCCCAGCATTTT.

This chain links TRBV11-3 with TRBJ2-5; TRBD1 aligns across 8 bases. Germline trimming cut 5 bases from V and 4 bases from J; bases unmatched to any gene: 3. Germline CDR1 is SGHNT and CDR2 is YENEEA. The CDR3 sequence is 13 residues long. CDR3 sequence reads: CASSLQGVETQYF. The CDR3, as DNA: TGTGCCAGCAGCCTACAGGGGGTAGAGACCCAGTACTTC.

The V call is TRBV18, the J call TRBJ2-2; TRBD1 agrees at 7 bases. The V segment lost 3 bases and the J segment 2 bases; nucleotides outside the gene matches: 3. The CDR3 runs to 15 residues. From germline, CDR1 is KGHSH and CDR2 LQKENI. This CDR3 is CASSPGQPNTGELFF. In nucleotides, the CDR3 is TGTGCCAGCTCACCGGGACAGCCAAACACCGGGGAGCTGTTTTTT. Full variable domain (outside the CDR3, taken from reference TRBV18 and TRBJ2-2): NAGVMQNPRHLVRRRGQEARLRCSPMKGHSHVYWYRQLPEEGLKFMVYLQKENIIDESGMPKERFSAEFPKEGPSILRIQQVVRGDSAAYFCASSPGQPNTGELFFGEGSRLTVL.

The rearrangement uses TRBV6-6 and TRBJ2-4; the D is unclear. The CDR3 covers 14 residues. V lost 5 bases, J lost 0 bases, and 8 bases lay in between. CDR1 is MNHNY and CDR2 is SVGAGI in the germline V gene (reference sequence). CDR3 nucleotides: TGTGCCAGCAGTCAAACAGTAGCCAAAAACATTCAGTACTTC. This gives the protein CASSQTVAKNIQYF.

In DNA form, the CDR3 reads TGCGCCAGCAGCGCGGAGCCGGGACTAGCGGGCAATGAGCAGTTCTTC. Amino acids: CASSAEPGLAGNEQFF. The chain uses TRBV5-1 and TRBJ2-1; 12 bases line up with TRBD2. The CDR3 covers 16 residues. The germline gives CDR1 SGHRS, CDR2 YFSETQ. Germline trimming cut 4 bases from V and 6 bases from J; bases unmatched to any gene: 8.

The CDR3 here is CASARTAVNTEAFF. The CDR3, as DNA: TGTGCCAGTGCACGGACAGCTGTGAACACTGAAGCTTTCTTT. The chain carries TRBV19 and TRBJ1-1, with D possibly TRBD1 on 6 matching bases. CDR3 size: 14 residues. Trimming left V 8 bases short and J 0 bases short, with 13 bases between. Germline-derived CDR1 and CDR2 are LNHDA and SQIVND (reference sequence).

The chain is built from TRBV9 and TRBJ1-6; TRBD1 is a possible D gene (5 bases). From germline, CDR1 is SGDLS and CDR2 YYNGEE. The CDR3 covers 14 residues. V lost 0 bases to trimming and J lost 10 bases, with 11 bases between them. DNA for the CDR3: TGTGCCAGCAGCGTAGAGGAGGGGCGGTCACCCCTCCACTTT. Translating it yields CASSVEEGRSPLHF.

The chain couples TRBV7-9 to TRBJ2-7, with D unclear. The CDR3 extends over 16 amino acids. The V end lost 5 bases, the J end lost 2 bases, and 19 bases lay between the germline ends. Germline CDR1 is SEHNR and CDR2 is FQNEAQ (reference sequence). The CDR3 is CASSATETGPPYEQYF. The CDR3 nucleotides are TGTGCCAGCAGCGCAACCGAAACGGGCCCCCCCTACGAGCAGTACTTC.

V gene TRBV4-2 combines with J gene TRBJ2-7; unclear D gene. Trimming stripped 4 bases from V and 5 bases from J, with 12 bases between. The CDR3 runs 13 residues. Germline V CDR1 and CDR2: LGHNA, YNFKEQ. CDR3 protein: CASSLQNTDEQYF. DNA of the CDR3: TGTGCCAGCAGCCTCCAAAATACGGACGAGCAGTACTTC.

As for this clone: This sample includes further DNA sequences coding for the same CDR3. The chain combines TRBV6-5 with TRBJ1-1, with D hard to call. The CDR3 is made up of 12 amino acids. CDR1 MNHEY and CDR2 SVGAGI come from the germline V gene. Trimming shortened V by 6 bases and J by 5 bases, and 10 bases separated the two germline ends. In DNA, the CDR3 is TGTGCCAGCAGCCCGACTGGGACTGAAGCTTTCTTT. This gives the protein CASSPTGTEAFF.

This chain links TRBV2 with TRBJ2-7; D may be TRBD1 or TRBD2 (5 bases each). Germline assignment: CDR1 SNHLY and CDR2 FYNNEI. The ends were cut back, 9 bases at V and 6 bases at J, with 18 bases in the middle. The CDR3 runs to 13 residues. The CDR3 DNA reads TGTGCCAGGGGAGACAGATCCCAAGGCGAGCAGTACTTC. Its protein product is CARGDRSQGEQYF. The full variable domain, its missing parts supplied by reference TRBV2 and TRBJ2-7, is EPEVTQTPSHQVTQMGQEVILRCVPISNHLYFYWYRQILGQKVEFLVSFYNNEISEKSEIFDDQFSVERPDGSNFTLKIRSTKLEDSAMYFCARGDRSQGEQYFGPGTRLTVT.

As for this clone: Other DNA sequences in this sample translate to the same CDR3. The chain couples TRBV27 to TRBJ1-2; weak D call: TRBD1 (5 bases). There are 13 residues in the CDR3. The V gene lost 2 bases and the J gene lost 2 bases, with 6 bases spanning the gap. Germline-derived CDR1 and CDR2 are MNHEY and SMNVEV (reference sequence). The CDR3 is CASSLQGNYGYTF. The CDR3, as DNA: TGTGCCAGCAGTTTACAGGGAAACTATGGCTACACCTTC.

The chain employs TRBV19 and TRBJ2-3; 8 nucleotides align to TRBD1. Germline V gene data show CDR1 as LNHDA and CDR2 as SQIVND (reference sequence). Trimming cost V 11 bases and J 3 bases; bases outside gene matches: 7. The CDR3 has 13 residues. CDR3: CASRGQGTDTQYF. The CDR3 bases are TGTGCCTCGCGCGGACAGGGAACAGATACGCAGTATTTT. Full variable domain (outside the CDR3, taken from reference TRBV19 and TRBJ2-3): DGGITQSPKYLFRKEGQNVTLSCEQNLNHDAMYWYRQDPGQGLRLIYYSQIVNDFQKGDIAEGYSVSREKKESFPLTVTSAQKNPTAFYLCASRGQGTDTQYFGPGTRLTVL.

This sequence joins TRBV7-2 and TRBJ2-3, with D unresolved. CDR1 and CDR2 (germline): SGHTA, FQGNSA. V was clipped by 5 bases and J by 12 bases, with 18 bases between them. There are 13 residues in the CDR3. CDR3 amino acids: CASSRGGQRNQYF. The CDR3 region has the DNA TGTGCCAGCAGCCGAGGCGGTCAACGGAATCAGTATTTT. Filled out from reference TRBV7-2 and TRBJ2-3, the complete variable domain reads GAGVSQSPSNKVTEKGKDVELRCDPISGHTALYWYRQSLGQGLEFLIYFQGNSAPDKSGLPSDRFSAERTGGSVSTLTIQRTQQEDSAVYLCASSRGGQRNQYFGPGTRLTVL.